Listed below are T cell receptor beta chains from one sample, sequenced in a study of neoadjuvant anti-PD-1 for oral cavity cancer. Assay used: immunoSEQ multiplex PCR; TCRdb lists only in-frame clones, some missing. The sample has 17,000 or so clones, approximately 64% seen once; the top ten hold 2.8%. This sample comprised PBMCs, obtained before nivolumab (anti-PD-1) treatment. These receptors originate from a person aged 35 to 85 with oral cavity squamous cell carcinoma. Each CDR3 is given without its conserved first and last residue.

>TRBV6-5|TRBJ1-3
ASSQGRYGNTIY
>TRBV30|TRBJ2-5
AWRPEGETQY
>TRBV28|TRBJ1-5
ASSSDREAQPQH
>TRBV30|TRBJ1-3
AWSSSGNTIY
>TRBV7-8|TRBJ2-3
ASSFGATDTQY
>TRBV10-3|TRBJ1-2
AIPRTGADYGYT
>TRBV5-1|TRBJ2-7
ASSLGLTFTSYEQY
>TRBV5-6|TRBJ2-1
ASSPGPGGYNEQF
>TRBV7-8|TRBJ1-1
ASSLYTEAF
>TRBV15|TRBJ1-5
ATSTAGGNQPQH
>TRBV27|TRBJ2-3
ASSLSPPSTDTQY
>TRBV10-3|TRBJ2-7
AISESGNYEQY
>TRBV19|TRBJ1-2
ASSVPGHSFYGYT
>TRBV11-3|TRBJ2-7
ASSPGRGNSYEQY
>TRBV5-1|TRBJ2-5
ASSLGTKPAQETQY
>TRBV30|TRBJ1-1
AWSVQGRGTEAF
>TRBV2|TRBJ2-3
ASSELEGWADTQY
>TRBV19|TRBJ1-2
ASSLDVGKLGGYGYT
>TRBV10-1|TRBJ2-7
ASCISYEQY
>TRBV27|TRBJ2-7
ASRPTGSHEQY
>TRBV5-1|TRBJ1-1
ASSLNGMNTEAF
>TRBV20-1|TRBJ1-5
SAPGQPQH
>TRBV2|TRBJ1-2
ASIRQGPGYT